Presented here are 6 T cell receptor beta chains from one specimen sequenced in a study of shared T cell receptors in the human thymus. This table comes from immunoSEQ multiplex PCR, and its TCRdb copy is limited to in-frame clones, with some not included. The repertoire consists of roughly 710,000 clones, with 70% to 90% occurring once and the leading ten covering about 0.0098%. This sample also belongs to another study, concerning human thymus T cells.

The specimen was thymocytes. Every receptor here comes from a girl less than two years old with a congenital heart defect.

This chain connects TRBV25-1 to TRBJ1-2; the match to TRBD1 covers 8 bases. V was pared by 3 bases and J by 5 bases, with 17 bases of the junction left unmatched. This CDR3 is 18 amino acids long. Germline V gene sequence: CDR1 MGHDK, CDR2 SYGVNS. The CDR3 loop reads CASSDGLGSGTGLYGYTF. DNA of the CDR3: TGTGCCAGCAGTGATGGTCTAGGGTCCGGGACAGGCCTGTATGGCTACACCTTC.

This clone has a handful of counts. The chain uses TRBV12-5 and TRBJ1-1; possibly TRBD1 for D (6 bases). Germline V CDR1 and CDR2: LGHNT, FRNRAP. The CDR3 contains 15 residues. The V and J ends lost 7 bases and 7 bases respectively, with 22 bases between them. Here the CDR3 reads CASASPSGARGEAFF. CDR3 DNA sequence: TGTGCTAGTGCCTCACCCTCAGGGGCTCGTGGTGAAGCTTTCTTT.

The V call is TRBV15, the J call TRBJ1-2, with D perhaps matching TRBD1 (6 bases). Looked up from germline, CDR1 is LNHNV and CDR2 is YYDKDF (reference sequence). Trimming removed 0 bases at V and 3 bases at J, with 14 bases between. This CDR3 has 16 amino acids. DNA of the CDR3: TGTGCCACCAGCAGAGATCTCGGGGGGCCCGACTATGGCTACACCTTC. This codes for CATSRDLGGPDYGYTF.

The chain has TRBV19 and TRBJ2-7; D call uncertain. V was cut by 1 base and J by 4 bases, with 8 bases left in between. Germline V gene sequence: CDR1 LNHDA, CDR2 SQIVND (reference sequence). CDR3 length: 13 amino acids. Here the CDR3 reads CASSIALSYEQYF. CDR3 nucleotides: TGTGCCAGTAGTATAGCACTGTCATACGAGCAGTACTTC.

The chain combines TRBV30 with TRBJ1-6; D is possibly TRBD1 (6 bases). This CDR3 is built from 15 residues. Germline V gene lookup returns CDR1 GTSNPN and CDR2 SVGIG (reference sequence). The ends were cut back, 1 base at V and 0 bases at J, with 7 bases in the middle. In nucleotides, the CDR3 is TGTGCCTGGAGTGCGGACAGCTCCTATAATTCACCCCTCCACTTT. Translation: CAWSADSSYNSPLHF.

The chain is built from TRBV4-3 and TRBJ2-5, with TRBD2 identical over 10 bases. Germline-derived CDR1 and CDR2 are LGHNA and YSLEER. This CDR3 contains 15 residues. The J segment lost 1 base and the V segment lost 3 bases, leaving 2 bases of the junction unmatched. In nucleotides, the CDR3 is TGCGCCAGCAGCCAGAGCGGGGGGGCCCAAGAGACCCAGTACTTC. Translation gives CASSQSGGAQETQYF.